These 8 T cell receptor beta chains came from one sample sequenced in a study of CD8 T cells in Susac syndrome. With random hexamers, roughly 0.45 to 1 ug RNA was reverse transcribed. Each CDR3 protein is one row after TCRdb ran MiXCR on the immunoSEQ multiplex PCR reads. The sample has around 200,000 distinct CDR3 sequences; around 95% are singletons. The sequencing sample was made of CD4+ T cells from PBMCs. The origin of the receptors is a human donor with multiple sclerosis.

The CDR3 loop is CASSQFYSSSSGDEQYF. CDR3 in DNA: TGTGCCAGCAGCCAATTCTACTCTTCGAGTAGCGGGGACGAGCAGTACTTC. This rearrangement joins TRBV3-1 to TRBJ2-7, with 8 bases aligning to TRBD2. The CDR3 consists of 17 residues. The J segment lost 5 bases and the V segment lost 2 bases, leaving 14 bases of the junction unmatched. Germline assignment: CDR1 LGHDT and CDR2 YNNKEL (reference sequence).

This chain connects TRBV13 to TRBJ2-3; 9 positions match TRBD1. V lost 5 bases, J lost 2 bases, and 5 bases stayed unmatched. Germline V gives CDR1 PRHDT, CDR2 FYEKMQ (reference sequence). There are 15 residues in the CDR3. CDR3 DNA: TGTGCCAGCAGCAGGACAGGGGTTGCCACAGATACGCAGTATTTT. Its protein is CASSRTGVATDTQYF.

The chain carries TRBV3-1 and TRBJ1-4; TRBD1 aligns across 9 bases. This CDR3 has 15 residues. V lost 2 bases to trimming and J lost 4 bases; unmatched junction nucleotides: 2. The germline CDR1 and CDR2 sequences are LGHDT and YNNKEL (reference sequence). The CDR3 DNA reads as TGTGCCAGCAGCCAAACAGGGGGCGTTAATGAAAAACTGTTTTTT. Translation gives CASSQTGGVNEKLFF. The full variable domain, with the rest looked up from reference TRBV3-1 and TRBJ1-4, is DTAVSQTPKYLVTQMGNDKSIKCEQNLGHDTMYWYKQDSKKFLKIMFSYNNKELIINETVPNRFSPKSPDKAHLNLHINSLELGDSAVYFCASSQTGGVNEKLFFGSGTQLSVL.

The V gene is TRBV20-1, the J gene TRBJ1-2, with D uncertain. V lost 4 bases and J 4 bases, leaving 13 bases between the germline ends. The CDR3 is made up of 13 amino acids. The germline V gene encodes CDR1 DFQATT and CDR2 SNEGSKA (reference sequence). CDR3 sequence reads: CSATQDSTYGYTF. The CDR3 coding sequence is TGCAGTGCTACCCAGGACTCGACCTATGGCTACACCTTC.

The gene calls are TRBV6-6 and TRBJ1-2; D not certain. Germline assignment: CDR1 MNHNY and CDR2 SVGAGI (reference sequence). V lost 5 bases and J 8 bases, leaving 12 bases between the germline ends. The CDR3 has 12 residues. The CDR3 bases are TGTGCCAGCAGTACGGGCCCTGGGGGCTACACCTTC. This encodes CASSTGPGGYTF.

V usage is TRBV20-1 and J usage is TRBJ2-3; possible D gene TRBD2, 6 bases. The germline gives CDR1 DFQATT, CDR2 SNEGSKA (reference sequence). This CDR3 comprises 13 residues. The CDR3 here is CSGVVWDLNTQYF. The CDR3 DNA follows: TGCAGCGGCGTTGTTTGGGACTTGAATACGCAGTATTTT.

The chain recombines TRBV30 with TRBJ2-5; TRBD2 aligns across 8 bases. The germline gives CDR1 GTSNPN, CDR2 SVGIG (reference sequence). The CDR3 sequence is 16 residues long. Trimming removed 0 bases from V and 2 bases from J; junction bases left unmatched: 8. The CDR3 here is CAWSVGIGGEQETQYF. For the CDR3, the DNA is TGTGCCTGGAGTGTTGGGATCGGGGGGGAGCAAGAGACCCAGTACTTC.

V is TRBV6-1 and J is TRBJ2-2; D uncertain. Deletions cut 8 bases from V and 6 bases from J, with 13 bases between. Germline-derived CDR1 and CDR2 are MNHNS and SASEGT. The CDR3 has 13 amino acids. The chain's CDR3 is CASGRKWSGELFF. The CDR3 nucleotides read TGTGCCAGCGGGCGGAAATGGTCCGGGGAGCTGTTTTTT.